Given below is one TCR beta chain in context. The antigen is undetermined. V was shortened by 4 bases and J by 1 base, with 16 bases between the two germline ends. This CDR3 is 15 amino acids long. The V gene's germline CDR1 is GTSNPN and CDR2 SVGIG (reference sequence). These data originate in a study of OX40 agonist ivuxolimab in advanced cancers. Study-level findings and limits: Both CD4+ and CD8+ T cell populations in blood had undergone clonal expansion by week 6 at 0.1 to 3.0 mg/kg.

Clones were read by immunoSEQ multiplex PCR, and TCRdb kept only the in-frame ones, dropping some. The sample holds 25,000 or so clones, around 78% seen once. Source: CD4+ or CD8+ T cells sorted from blood, taken in a trial of the OX40 agonist ivuxolimab. This chain links TRBV30 with TRBJ1-2, with D possibly being TRBD1 (6 bases). The receptor's source is an adult with an advanced solid tumor such as melanoma, head and neck, liver or kidney cancer. CDR3 nucleotides: TGTGCCTGGAATACCCGGGACACCTATAACTATGGCTACACCTTC. Translation gives CAWNTRDTYNYGYTF.